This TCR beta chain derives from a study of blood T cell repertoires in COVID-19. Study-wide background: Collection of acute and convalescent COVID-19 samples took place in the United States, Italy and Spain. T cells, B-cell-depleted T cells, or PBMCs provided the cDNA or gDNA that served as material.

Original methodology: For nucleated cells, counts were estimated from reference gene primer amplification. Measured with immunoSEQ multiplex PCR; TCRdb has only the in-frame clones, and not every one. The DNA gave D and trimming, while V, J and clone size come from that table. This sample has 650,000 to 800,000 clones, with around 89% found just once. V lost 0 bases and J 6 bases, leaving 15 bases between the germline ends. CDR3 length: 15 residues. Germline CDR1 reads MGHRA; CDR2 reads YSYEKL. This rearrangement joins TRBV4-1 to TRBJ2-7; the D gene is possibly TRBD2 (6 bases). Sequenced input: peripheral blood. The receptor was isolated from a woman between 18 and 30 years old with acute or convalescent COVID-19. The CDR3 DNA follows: TGCGCCAGCAGCCAAGAGGATCCAGGGACTGGCGAGCAGTACTTC. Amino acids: CASSQEDPGTGEQYF.